This T cell receptor (beta chain) was sequenced for a study of OX40 agonist ivuxolimab in advanced cancers. As for the study in general: Partial responses occurred in Three dose-escalation patients, one with hepatocellular carcinoma and two with cutaneous melanoma. Study-wide results and caveats: Clonal expansion from baseline to week 6 occurred in both CD4+ and CD8+ T cells. No determination was made of the antigen specificity of the expanded peripheral T cells.

Germline V gene lookup returns CDR1 SGHVS and CDR2 FQNEAQ. Trimming left V 3 bases short and J 3 bases short, with 12 bases between. The CDR3 is made up of 14 amino acids. Samples were taken at baseline and on day 1 of cycles 4 and 7. About this clone: Its antigen is not known.

Produced via immunoSEQ multiplex PCR; TCRdb's table is partial and in-frame only. Of around 53,000 clones listed, approximately 91% are singletons. This sequence originates from an adult with an advanced solid tumor such as melanoma, head and neck, liver or kidney cancer. Sequenced here: CD4+ or CD8+ T cells sorted from blood, sampled in a trial of the OX40 agonist ivuxolimab. The chain combines TRBV7-8 with TRBJ2-7; D call uncertain. CDR3 protein: CASSFPGRIYEQYF. In DNA form, the CDR3 reads TGTGCCAGCAGCTTTCCGGGCCGTATCTACGAGCAGTACTTC.